Each of the 2 T cell receptor beta chains below was sequenced from the same sample in a study of blood T cell repertoires in COVID-19. The protocol was immunoSEQ multiplex PCR, while the TCRdb copy is restricted to in-frame clones and leaves out a portion. This table holds under 300,000 clones, more than 65% found once. Sequencing was performed on peripheral blood. The receptors shown here come from a woman aged 40 to 55 with active or convalescent COVID-19.

The CDR3 DNA is TGTGCCTGGACCCGGACGACAGCCTATAATTCACCCCTCCACTTT. Translated, it gives CAWTRTTAYNSPLHF. The V call is TRBV30, the J call TRBJ1-6, with D perhaps matching TRBD1 (5 bases). The germline V gene has CDR1 GTSNPN and CDR2 SVGIG (reference sequence). Trimming removed 4 bases at V and 2 bases at J, with 12 bases between. CDR3 length equals 15 residues.

V gene TRBV6-5 combines with J gene TRBJ2-7; 8 bases map to TRBD1. This CDR3 contains 15 residues. J gave up 11 bases and V 6 bases, and 18 bases lay outside the gene matches. Germline V gene lookup returns CDR1 MNHEY and CDR2 SVGAGI. CDR3 sequence: CASSLDGSGQGMKYF. The CDR3 coding sequence is TGTGCCAGCAGCCTAGACGGGTCCGGACAGGGCATGAAGTACTTC.